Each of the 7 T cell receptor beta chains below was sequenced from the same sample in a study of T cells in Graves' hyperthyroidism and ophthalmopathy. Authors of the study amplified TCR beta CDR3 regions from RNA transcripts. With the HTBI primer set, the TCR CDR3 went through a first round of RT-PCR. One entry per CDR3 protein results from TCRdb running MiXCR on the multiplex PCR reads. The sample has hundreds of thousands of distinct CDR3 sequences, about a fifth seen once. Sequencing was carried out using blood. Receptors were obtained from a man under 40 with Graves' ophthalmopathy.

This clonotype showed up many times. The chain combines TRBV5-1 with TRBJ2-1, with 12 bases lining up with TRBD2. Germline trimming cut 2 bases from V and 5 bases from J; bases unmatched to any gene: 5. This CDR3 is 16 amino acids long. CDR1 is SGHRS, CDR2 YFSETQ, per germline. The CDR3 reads CASSLTGLAGNNEQFF. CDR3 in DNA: TGCGCCAGCAGCTTAACCGGACTAGCGGGGAACAATGAGCAGTTCTTC.

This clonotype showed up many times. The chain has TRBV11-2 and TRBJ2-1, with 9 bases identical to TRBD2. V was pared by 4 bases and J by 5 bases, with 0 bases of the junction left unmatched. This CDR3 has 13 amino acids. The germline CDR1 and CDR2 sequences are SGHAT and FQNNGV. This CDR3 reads CASSSSGNNEQFF. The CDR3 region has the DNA TGTGCCAGCAGCTCTAGCGGGAACAATGAGCAGTTCTTC.

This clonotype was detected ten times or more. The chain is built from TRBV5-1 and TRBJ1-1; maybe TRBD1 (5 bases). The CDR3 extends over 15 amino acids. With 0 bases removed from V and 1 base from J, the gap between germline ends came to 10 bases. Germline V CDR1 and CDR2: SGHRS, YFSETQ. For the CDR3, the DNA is TGCGCCAGCAGCTTGGCCAAGGGGCCGAACACTGAAGCTTTCTTT. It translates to CASSLAKGPNTEAFF.

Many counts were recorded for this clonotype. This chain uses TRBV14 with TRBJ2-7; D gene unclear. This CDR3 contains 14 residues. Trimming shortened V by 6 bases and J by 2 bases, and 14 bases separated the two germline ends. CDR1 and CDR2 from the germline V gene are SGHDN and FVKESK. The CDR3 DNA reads TGTGCCAGCAGATCCGACGGGCCTCCCTACGAGCAGTACTTC. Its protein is CASRSDGPPYEQYF. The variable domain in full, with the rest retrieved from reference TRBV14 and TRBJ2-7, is EAGVTQFPSHSVIEKGQTVTLRCDPISGHDNLYWYRRVMGKEIKFLLHFVKESKQDESGMPNNRFLAERTGGTYSTLKVQPAELEDSGVYFCASRSDGPPYEQYFGPGTRLTVT.

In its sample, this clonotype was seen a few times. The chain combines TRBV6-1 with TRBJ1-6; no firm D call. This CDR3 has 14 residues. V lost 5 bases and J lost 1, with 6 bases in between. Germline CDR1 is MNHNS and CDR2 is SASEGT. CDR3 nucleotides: TGTGCCAGCAGTTCGACGTCCTATAATTCACCCCTCCACTTT. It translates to CASSSTSYNSPLHF.

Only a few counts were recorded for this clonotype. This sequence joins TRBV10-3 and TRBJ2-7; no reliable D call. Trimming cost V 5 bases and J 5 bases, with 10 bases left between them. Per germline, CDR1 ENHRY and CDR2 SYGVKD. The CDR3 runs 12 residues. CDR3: CAISSGPHEQYF. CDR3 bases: TGTGCCATCAGTTCCGGGCCTCACGAGCAGTACTTC.

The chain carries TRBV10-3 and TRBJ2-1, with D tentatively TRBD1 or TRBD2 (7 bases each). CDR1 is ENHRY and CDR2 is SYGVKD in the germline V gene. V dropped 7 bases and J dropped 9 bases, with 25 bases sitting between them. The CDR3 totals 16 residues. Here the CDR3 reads CAIKGAGGASGVEQFF. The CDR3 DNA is TGTGCCATCAAGGGGGCAGGCGGGGCTAGCGGTGTTGAGCAGTTCTTC.